This T cell receptor beta chain was identified in a study of beta chain features in type 1 diabetes. The wider study: The study found patients and healthy donors alike in age, gender and cell yields.

CD4+ cells of the naive, central memory, regulatory and stem cell-like memory types were sorted via CD45RO/CCR7/CD25/CD127/CD95/CD27. The isolated RNA, all of it, was reverse transcribed, so expressed TCRB transcripts were what got sequenced. Some clones are missing from TCRdb's copy, which holds only in-frame ones; the method was immunoSEQ multiplex PCR. This sample has roughly 400,000 clones, with around 13% found just once. The sequence was collected from a man aged 25-40 years in good health. The sample taken for sequencing was naive CD4+ T cells from blood.

The CDR3 nucleotides read TGTGCCAGCAGCTTAGCGGACAGGGGCGATGGCTATGGCTACACCTTC. As protein: CASSLADRGDGYGYTF. The V gene is TRBV7-9, the J gene TRBJ1-2, with 9 nucleotides matching TRBD1. The CDR3 totals 16 residues. Looked up from germline, CDR1 is SEHNR and CDR2 is FQNEAQ (reference sequence). Germline trimming cut 0 bases from V and 4 bases from J; bases unmatched to any gene: 6. Drawing the rest from reference TRBV7-9 and TRBJ1-2, the complete variable domain is DTGVSQNPRHKITKRGQNVTFRCDPISEHNRLYWYRQTLGQGPEFLTYFQNEAQLEKSRLLSDRFSAERPKGSFSTLEIQRTEQGDSAMYLCASSLADRGDGYGYTFGSGTRLTVV.